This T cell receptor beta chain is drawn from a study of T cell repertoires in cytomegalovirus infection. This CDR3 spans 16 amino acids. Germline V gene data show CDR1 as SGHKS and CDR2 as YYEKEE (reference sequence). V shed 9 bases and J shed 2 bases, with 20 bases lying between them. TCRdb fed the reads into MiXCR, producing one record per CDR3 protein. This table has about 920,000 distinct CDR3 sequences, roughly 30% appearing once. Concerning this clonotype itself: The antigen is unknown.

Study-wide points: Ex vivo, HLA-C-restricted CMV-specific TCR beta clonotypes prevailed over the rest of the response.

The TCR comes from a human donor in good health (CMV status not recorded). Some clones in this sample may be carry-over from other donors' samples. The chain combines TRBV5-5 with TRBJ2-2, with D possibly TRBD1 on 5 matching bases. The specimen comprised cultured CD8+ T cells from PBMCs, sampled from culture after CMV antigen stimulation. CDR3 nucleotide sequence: TGTGCCACCCAACGCTGGGGCGACGCTAACACCGGGGAGCTGTTTTTT. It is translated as CATQRWGDANTGELFF.